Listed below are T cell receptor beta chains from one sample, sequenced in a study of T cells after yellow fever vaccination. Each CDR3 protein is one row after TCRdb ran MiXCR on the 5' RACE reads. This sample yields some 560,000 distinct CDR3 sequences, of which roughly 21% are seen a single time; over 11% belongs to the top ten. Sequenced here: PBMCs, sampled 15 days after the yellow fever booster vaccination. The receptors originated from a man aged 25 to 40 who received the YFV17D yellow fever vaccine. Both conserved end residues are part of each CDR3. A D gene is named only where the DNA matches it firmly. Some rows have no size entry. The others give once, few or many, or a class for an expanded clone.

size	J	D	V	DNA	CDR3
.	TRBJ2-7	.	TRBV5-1	TGCGCCAGCAGCCTTACAGGACCGGGTAACTACGAGCAGTACTTC	CASSLTGPGNYEQYF
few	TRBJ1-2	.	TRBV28	TGTGCCAGCAGTTTAATGGACACCCCGAGCGGTGGCTACACCTTC	CASSLMDTPSGGYTF
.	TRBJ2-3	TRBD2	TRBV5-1	TGCGCCAGCAGCTTGGTTGCGACTAGCGGAAGCACAGATACGCAGTATTTT	CASSLVATSGSTDTQYF
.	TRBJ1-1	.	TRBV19	TGTGCCAGTAGTATCCTACAGGGAGTTGAAGCTTTCTTT	CASSILQGVEAFF
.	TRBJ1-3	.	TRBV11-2	TGTGCCAGCAGCTTAGTTGCTGCGGGGCACACCATATATTTT	CASSLVAAGHTIYF
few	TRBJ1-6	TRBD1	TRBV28	TGTGCCAGCAGTTTACAGGACAGGATCAATTCACCCCTCCACTTT	CASSLQDRINSPLHF
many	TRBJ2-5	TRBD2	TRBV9	TGTGCCAGCAGCGTAGCCCCGACTAGCGGGAGAGGAGAGACCCAGTACTTC	CASSVAPTSGRGETQYF
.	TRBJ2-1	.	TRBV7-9	TGTGCCAGCAGCTTCGATTCGGCAGGGAATGAGCAGTTCTTC	CASSFDSAGNEQFF
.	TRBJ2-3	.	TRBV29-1	TGCAGCGTTGGAGGGCAGGTCGAGACAGATACGCAGTATTTT	CSVGGQVETDTQYF
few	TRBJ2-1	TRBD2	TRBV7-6	TGTGCCAGCAGCCCGTCGGGGACTAGCTCTTACAATGAGCAGTTCTTC	CASSPSGTSSYNEQFF
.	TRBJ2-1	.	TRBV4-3	TGCGCCAGCAGCCAAGGAGCGAGCTCCTACAATGAGCAGTTCTTC	CASSQGASSYNEQFF
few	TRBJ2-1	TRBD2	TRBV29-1	TGCAGCGTTGCCCGGGACTACAACAATGAGCAGTTCTTC	CSVARDYNNEQFF
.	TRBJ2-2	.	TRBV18	TGTGCCAGCGAGAACACCGGGGAGCTGTTTTTT	CASENTGELFF
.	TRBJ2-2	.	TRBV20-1	TGCAGTGCTAGAGGGGTACAGGTCACCGGGGAGCTGTTTTTT	CSARGVQVTGELFF
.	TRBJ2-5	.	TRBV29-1	TGCAGCGGACTTGGGGGGCAGGAGACCCAGTACTTC	CSGLGGQETQYF
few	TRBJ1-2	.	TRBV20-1	TGCAGTGCCACGACATATCCACGCTATGGCTACACCTTC	CSATTYPRYGYTF
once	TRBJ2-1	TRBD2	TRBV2	TGTGCCAGCAGTGAACTAAGCGGGAGAAGGAATGAGCAGTTCTTC	CASSELSGRRNEQFF
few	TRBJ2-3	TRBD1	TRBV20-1	TGCAGGGGACAGGGAGGAGATACGCAGTATTTT	CRGQGGDTQYF
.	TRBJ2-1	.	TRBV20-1	TGCAGTGCTAGCCTTACCTTCTCCTACAATGAGCAGTTCTTC	CSASLTFSYNEQFF
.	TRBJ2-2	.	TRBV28	TGTGCCAGCAGGGTGAGCACCGGGGAGCTGTTTTTT	CASRVSTGELFF
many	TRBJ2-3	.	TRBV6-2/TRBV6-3	TGTGCCAGCAGTATAGCGGAACCAACAGATACGCAGTATTTT	CASSIAEPTDTQYF
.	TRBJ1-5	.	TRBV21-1	TGTGCCAGCAGCCCAACAGGGGGCGGTCAGCCCCAGCATTTT	CASSPTGGGQPQHF
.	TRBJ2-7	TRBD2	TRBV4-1	TGCGCCAGCAGCCAAGATAAGAGCGGGAGCTACGAGCAGTACTTC	CASSQDKSGSYEQYF
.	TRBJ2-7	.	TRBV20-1	TGCAGTGCTGTAGGAGGGTCCTACGAGCAGTACTTC	CSAVGGSYEQYF
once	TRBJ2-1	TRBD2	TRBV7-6	TGTGCCAGCAGCACGGGACTAGCGGTATACAATGAGCAGTTCTTC	CASSTGLAVYNEQFF
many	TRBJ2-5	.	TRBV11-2	TGTGCCAGCAGCCCACTGTTGGACCAGTACTTC	CASSPLLDQYF
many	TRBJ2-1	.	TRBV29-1	TGCAGCGTTGAACCGGCGACCTCCTACAATGAGCAGTTCTTC	CSVEPATSYNEQFF
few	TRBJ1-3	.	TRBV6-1	TGTGCCAGCAAATCGGCAGGTTACTCTGGAAACACCATATATTTT	CASKSAGYSGNTIYF
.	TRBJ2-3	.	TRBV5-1	TGCGCCAGCAGCTTGTTGGGAGGGACAGGCTACACAGATACGCAGTATTTT	CASSLLGGTGYTDTQYF
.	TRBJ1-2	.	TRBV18	TGTGCCAGCTCATCAGACAGTAACTATGGCTACACCTTC	CASSSDSNYGYTF
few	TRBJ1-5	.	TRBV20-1	TGCAGTGCTAGAGAGGGTACTAGCAATCAGCCCCAGCATTTT	CSAREGTSNQPQHF
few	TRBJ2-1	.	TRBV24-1	TGTGCCACCAGTGATCCTAAGTACGAGCAGTTCTTC	CATSDPKYEQFF
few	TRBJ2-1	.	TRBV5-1	TGCGCCAGCCTTCCGGAGAACTCCTACAATGAGCAGTTCTTC	CASLPENSYNEQFF
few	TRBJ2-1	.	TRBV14	TGTGCCAGCAGCCGAATAGCGGCCGGCTACAATGAGCAGTTCTTC	CASSRIAAGYNEQFF
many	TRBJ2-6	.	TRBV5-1	TGCGCCAGCGCGGGTGGAATCTCTGGGGCCAACGTCCTGACTTTC	CASAGGISGANVLTF
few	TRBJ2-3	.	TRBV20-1	TGCAGTGCTAGGGCGGCGGGACTTCGCACAGATACGCAGTATTTT	CSARAAGLRTDTQYF
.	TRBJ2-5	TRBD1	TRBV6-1	TGTGCCAGCAGTCCGGGACAGCCCTCCCAAGAGACCCAGTACTTC	CASSPGQPSQETQYF
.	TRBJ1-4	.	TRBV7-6	TGTGCCAGCAGCCCCGACTGGGGTGAAAAACTGTTTTTT	CASSPDWGEKLFF
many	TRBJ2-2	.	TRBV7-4	TGTGCCAGCAGCTCCCGGGCTCGGTGGAGCGAGCTGTTTTTT	CASSSRARWSELFF
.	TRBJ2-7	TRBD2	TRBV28	TGTGCCACGGGGGGATTTACTAGCGGGACCTCCTTC	CATGGFTSGTSF
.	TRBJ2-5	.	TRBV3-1	TGTGCCAGCAGCCAGACAAAGACCCAGTACTTC	CASSQTKTQYF
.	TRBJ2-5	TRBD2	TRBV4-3	TGCGCCAGCAGCCAAGGGTTCCTTGGGGGAGGGAAAGAGACCCAGTACTTC	CASSQGFLGGGKETQYF
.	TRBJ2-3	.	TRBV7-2	TGTGCCAGCAGCTTAGTGGCGGTGGCAGATACGCAGTATTTT	CASSLVAVADTQYF